The next 17 T cell receptor beta chains were all read from a single sample in a study of T cells after yellow fever vaccination. MiXCR, run by TCRdb on the 5' RACE reads, gives a single entry per CDR3 protein. The sample yields some 500,000 distinct CDR3 sequences, approximately 13% seen once. The sample was PBMCs, taken on the day of the yellow fever booster vaccination. These receptors were obtained from a man aged 25 to 40 who received the YFV17D yellow fever vaccine.

The chain uses TRBV7-9 and TRBJ2-5; the match to TRBD1 covers 7 bases. Germline CDR1 and CDR2: SEHNR and FQNEAQ (reference sequence). This CDR3 has 12 residues. V lost 3 bases, J lost 12 bases, and 7 bases stayed unmatched. The CDR3 protein is CASSFRGPAEYF. CDR3 in DNA: TGTGCCAGCAGCTTTAGGGGGCCCGCCGAGTACTTC.

This clonotype was picked up a small number of times. J is TRBJ1-2 and V is TRBV25-1; D is undetermined. Deletions cut 1 base from V and 7 bases from J, with 10 bases between. This CDR3 has 13 residues. Per the germline V gene, CDR1 is MGHDK and CDR2 is SYGVNS. CDR3 bases: TGTGCCAGCAGTGAATCGGCAGTGCTTGGCTACACCTTC. This encodes CASSESAVLGYTF.

V and J are TRBV29-1 and TRBJ2-7; D is ambiguous. The germline V and J ends were trimmed by 3 bases and 1 base, with 10 bases remaining between them. Germline V lookup: CDR1 SQVTM, CDR2 ANQGSEA. CDR3 length: 13 amino acids. CDR3 amino acids: CSVDTGRSYEQYF. The CDR3 region has the DNA TGCAGCGTTGACACCGGGCGTTCCTACGAGCAGTACTTC.

This clonotype has only a few counts. The chain employs TRBV7-3 and TRBJ1-1, with D tentatively TRBD1 (6 bases). Per the germline V gene, CDR1 is SGHTA and CDR2 is FQGTGA. V lost 2 bases and J lost 1, with 14 bases in between. The CDR3 is made up of 16 amino acids. CDR3 sequence (DNA): TGTGCCAGCAGCTTAGGAGGGGGGCCGAAGAACACTGAAGCTTTCTTT. Protein product: CASSLGGGPKNTEAFF.

A word on this clonotype: Mismatch with germline at one junction end may stem from a read error. The chain links TRBV5-5 to TRBJ1-1; D gene ambiguous. The CDR3 loop spans 12 amino acids. Germline CDR1 is SGHKS and CDR2 is YYEKEE (reference sequence). CDR3: CAISPGHTEAFF. CDR3 nucleotides: TGTGCCATCAGCCCCGGGCACACTGAAGCTTTCTTT.

The chain joins TRBV18 to TRBJ2-7, with D possibly TRBD1 on 6 matching bases. In germline, CDR1 is KGHSH, CDR2 LQKENI. The germline V and J ends were trimmed by 5 bases and 3 bases, with 11 bases remaining between them. This CDR3 contains 13 residues. CDR3 protein: CASSSDRYYEQYF. The DNA of the CDR3 is TGTGCCAGCTCATCGGACAGATACTACGAGCAGTACTTC.

This clonotype was detected only a few times. This sequence joins TRBV11-1 and TRBJ2-7, with D possibly being TRBD1 (6 bases). There are 13 residues in the CDR3. Germline assignment: CDR1 SGHAT and CDR2 FQDESV (reference sequence). With 9 bases removed from V and 0 bases from J, the gap between germline ends came to 12 bases. The CDR3 protein is CARNRDTSYEQYF. CDR3 in DNA: TGTGCCAGGAACCGGGACACCTCCTACGAGCAGTACTTC. Variable domain in full (rest from reference TRBV11-1 and TRBJ2-7): EAEVAQSPRYKITEKSQAVAFWCDPISGHATLYWYRQILGQGPELLVQFQDESVVDDSQLPKDRFSAERLKGVDSTLKIQPAELGDSAMYLCARNRDTSYEQYFGPGTRLTVT.

Only a few counts were recorded for this clonotype. The J gene is TRBJ2-1, the V gene TRBV24-1, with 9 nucleotides matching TRBD1. This CDR3 region has 17 residues. CDR1 is KGHDR and CDR2 is SFDVKD in the germline V gene. Trimming removed 4 bases from V and 8 bases from J; junction bases left unmatched: 14. The CDR3 DNA is TGTGCCACCAGTGACCTCAAAACAGGGGGCGGTTTCTATGAGCAGTTCTTC. Encoded protein: CATSDLKTGGGFYEQFF.

This clonotype came up a few times. This chain links TRBV7-2 with TRBJ1-6, with unresolved D. Per the germline V gene, CDR1 is SGHTA and CDR2 is FQGNSA. V shed 3 bases and J shed 10 bases, with 13 bases lying between them. The CDR3 has 14 amino acids. The CDR3 DNA sequence: TGTGCCAGCAGCTTGAAACAGACTGGGTCACCCCTCCACTTT. Residues: CASSLKQTGSPLHF.

CDR3 bases: TGTGCCAGCAGTTTCGGGCAGGTGAACTACGAGCAGTACTTC. This codes for CASSFGQVNYEQYF. The gene calls are TRBV27 and TRBJ2-7, with D uncertain. With 3 bases removed from V and 3 bases from J, the gap between germline ends came to 12 bases. Germline CDR1 and CDR2: MNHEY and SMNVEV (reference sequence). The CDR3 runs 14 residues.

In its sample, this clonotype was seen a few times. The chain uses TRBV7-2 and TRBJ1-4, with D possibly TRBD1 on 5 matching bases. Germline V gene lookup returns CDR1 SGHTA and CDR2 FQGNSA. This CDR3 is built from 15 residues. The V gene lost 1 base and the J gene lost 8 bases, with 14 bases spanning the gap. For the CDR3, the DNA is TGTGCCAGCAGCTTAGGACCCGGGGCGAGCGAAAAACTGTTTTTT. It specifies CASSLGPGASEKLFF. The full variable domain, with the rest looked up from reference TRBV7-2 and TRBJ1-4, is GAGVSQSPSNKVTEKGKDVELRCDPISGHTALYWYRQSLGQGLEFLIYFQGNSAPDKSGLPSDRFSAERTGGSVSTLTIQRTQQEDSAVYLCASSLGPGASEKLFFGSGTQLSVL.

The genes are TRBV11-2 and TRBJ2-7; TRBD1 aligns across 9 bases. This CDR3 has 17 residues. The germline CDR1 and CDR2 sequences are SGHAT and FQNNGV. J lost 0 bases, V lost 2 bases, and 8 bases had no gene match. The CDR3 nucleotides are TGTGCCAGCAGCTTAAGGACAGGGGACGGGAGCTCCTACGAGCAGTACTTC. This encodes CASSLRTGDGSSYEQYF.

This clonotype was counted only a few times. The V call is TRBV5-6, the J call TRBJ2-3, with 9 bases fitting TRBD1. Losses at the gene ends were 2 bases for V and 2 bases for J; bases not matched to a gene: 9. Germline assignment: CDR1 SGHDT and CDR2 YYEEEE. This CDR3 is 17 amino acids long. In nucleotides, the CDR3 is TGTGCCAGCAGCTTACCTCCGGGACAGGGATACACAGATACGCAGTATTTT. As protein: CASSLPPGQGYTDTQYF.

Turning to this clonotype: The junction does not match germline at one end; this may be a read error. The chain is built from TRBV20-1 and TRBJ2-2; 10 nucleotides line up with TRBD2. This CDR3 region has 16 residues. CDR1 DFQATT and CDR2 SNEGSKA come from the germline V gene (reference sequence). CDR3 nucleotides: TGCTGTGCTAGAGATTGGGCTAGCGGGAGTCCCGGGGAGCTGTTTTTT. Encoded protein: CCARDWASGSPGELFF.

This clonotype was seen a few times. The chain recombines TRBV4-3 with TRBJ2-3, with a tentative D call TRBD2 (5 bases). The CDR3 consists of 15 residues. Trimming shortened V by 2 bases and J by 0 bases, and 9 bases separated the two germline ends. From germline, CDR1 is LGHNA and CDR2 YSLEER. DNA for the CDR3: TGCGCCAGCAGCCAATATCGGGATAGCACAGATACGCAGTATTTT. The encoded protein is CASSQYRDSTDTQYF.

This clonotype came up a few times. The chain couples TRBV4-3 to TRBJ2-7, with 7 bases lining up with TRBD2. Germline CDR1 reads LGHNA; CDR2 reads YSLEER. CDR3 length equals 14 residues. V lost 8 bases, J lost 4 bases, and 11 bases stayed unmatched. Here the CDR3 DNA reads TGCGCCAGCTTTCGAAAGGCGGGAGAGTACGAGCAGTACTTC. The encoded protein is CASFRKAGEYEQYF.

V usage is TRBV6-1 and J usage is TRBJ1-1, with D unresolved. The CDR3 is made up of 14 amino acids. The germline CDR1 and CDR2 sequences are MNHNS and SASEGT. Trimming took 10 bases from V and 5 from J, leaving 20 bases between them. The CDR3 is CATRREGIRTEAFF. CDR3 coding DNA: TGTGCCACCCGTAGGGAGGGAATTAGGACTGAAGCTTTCTTT.